This entry lists 19 T cell receptor beta chains sequenced from one sample in a study of blood T cell repertoires in COVID-19. Sequencing was performed with immunoSEQ multiplex PCR; in TCRdb, only in-frame clones are kept and a portion is missing. The sample includes more than 300,000 clones, around 87% of them seen just once. The sample taken for sequencing was peripheral blood. The receptors were gathered from a woman in her 30s with COVID-19, enrolled during active disease.

This clone was counted a single time. The chain combines TRBV2 with TRBJ1-5, with D tentatively TRBD1 (5 bases). Germline loops: CDR1 SNHLY, CDR2 FYNNEI. V lost 6 bases to trimming and J lost 0 bases, with 12 bases between them. The CDR3 consists of 15 residues. For the CDR3, the DNA is TGTGCCAGCAGGGCTAGACAGCATAGCAATCAGCCCCAGCATTTT. Its translation: CASRARQHSNQPQHF.

This chain joins TRBV5-1 and TRBJ2-1; 10 nucleotides match TRBD2. The CDR3 runs to 16 residues. The V gene end was trimmed by 4 bases and the J gene end by 1 base; junction bases not matched to a gene: 5. The germline CDR1 and CDR2 sequences are SGHRS and YFSETQ. The CDR3 DNA reads as TGCGCCAGCAGCCCGAGAGCGGGAGGGTCCTACAATGAGCAGTTCTTC. This translates into CASSPRAGGSYNEQFF.

The V call is TRBV5-1, the J call TRBJ2-7, with D unclear. The V and J ends lost 7 bases and 0 bases respectively, with 8 bases between them. The CDR3 has 12 amino acids. Germline V CDR1 and CDR2: SGHRS, YFSETQ. The chain's CDR3 is CASRAHSYEQYF. The DNA of the CDR3 is TGCGCCAGCCGTGCACACTCCTACGAGCAGTACTTC.

The chain employs TRBV7-3 and TRBJ2-1; 7 bases map to TRBD1. Germline lookup yields CDR1 SGHTA and CDR2 FQGTGA. Unmatched junction bases numbered 7, after V lost 6 bases and J lost 2 bases. The CDR3 length is 15 residues. The DNA for the CDR3 is TGTGCCAGCAGTAGGACAGGTCTCCCCTACAATGAGCAGTTCTTC. It yields the protein CASSRTGLPYNEQFF. The full variable domain, in which reference TRBV7-3 and TRBJ2-1 provide the parts outside the CDR3, is GAGVSQTPSNKVTEKGKYVELRCDPISGHTALYWYRQSLGQGPEFLIYFQGTGAADDSGLPNDRFFAVRPEGSVSTLKIQRTERGDSAVYLCASSRTGLPYNEQFFGPGTRLTVL.

J is TRBJ2-3 and V is TRBV4-1; 11 nucleotides align to TRBD2. There are 16 residues in the CDR3. V was clipped by 1 base and J by 5 bases; unmatched bases: 5. Germline CDR1 and CDR2: MGHRA and YSYEKL. CDR3 DNA: TGCGCCAGCAGCCAAGTAGCGGGAGGGCGGGGAGATACGCAGTATTTT. Residues: CASSQVAGGRGDTQYF.

The rearrangement links TRBV12-3 or TRBV12-4 to TRBJ1-1; D not resolved. Between the trimmed V and J ends, which lost 6 bases and 1 base, there was a span of 6 bases. The CDR3 sequence is 12 residues long. CDR3 nucleotides: TGTGCCAGCAGCTCAGGGAACACTGAAGCTTTCTTT. This codes for CASSSGNTEAFF.

The chain links TRBV9 to TRBJ2-1; TRBD2 aligns across 7 bases. CDR1 is SGDLS, CDR2 YYNGEE, per germline. This CDR3 is built from 15 residues. The V segment lost 3 bases and the J segment 7 bases; nucleotides outside the gene matches: 10. CDR3 sequence: CASSGEGREWNEQFF. CDR3 nucleotide sequence: TGTGCCAGCAGCGGGGAGGGGCGGGAGTGGAATGAGCAGTTCTTC.

As concerns this clone: Other DNA variants within this sample encode the same CDR3. The V and J genes are TRBV27 and TRBJ2-7; 7 bases are shared with TRBD1. Trimming cost V 2 bases and J 4 bases; bases outside gene matches: 2. There are 13 residues in the CDR3. Per germline, CDR1 MNHEY and CDR2 SMNVEV (reference sequence). This chain's CDR3 is CASSLRQGYEQYF. The CDR3 DNA sequence: TGTGCCAGCAGTTTAAGACAGGGTTACGAGCAGTACTTC.

The chain joins TRBV15 to TRBJ1-3; TRBD1 aligns across 7 bases. V gave up 0 bases and J gave up 3 bases; unmatched junction bases: 5. The CDR3 runs to 16 residues. Germline V lookup: CDR1 LNHNV, CDR2 YYDKDF (reference sequence). The CDR3, as DNA: TGTGCCACCAGCAGAGACCCCACAGGGGTTGGAAACACCATATATTTT. This gives the protein CATSRDPTGVGNTIYF.

This clone was detected a few times. This chain uses TRBV4-3 with TRBJ1-1; D remains ambiguous. The germline gives CDR1 LGHNA, CDR2 YSLEER. Trimming removed 0 bases from V and 6 bases from J, with 11 bases in between. This CDR3 is 14 amino acids long. The CDR3 DNA reads as TGCGCCAGCAGCCAAGACTGGAGGGAAGCTGAAGCTTTCTTT. Amino acids: CASSQDWREAEAFF.

V gene TRBV18 combines with J gene TRBJ2-5, with TRBD1 matching 10 bases. Germline V gene data show CDR1 as KGHSH and CDR2 as LQKENI. Trimming at V came to 1 base and at J to 5 bases, leaving 10 bases not matched to a gene. This CDR3 has 17 amino acids. The CDR3 region has the DNA TGTGCCAGCTCACCACAATCTCCGGGACAGGGGCGGGAGACCCAGTACTTC. It codes for CASSPQSPGQGRETQYF.

The chain uses TRBV6-5 and TRBJ1-4, with D maybe TRBD1 (6 bases). CDR1 and CDR2 (germline): MNHEY, SVGAGI. The CDR3 contains 15 residues. Trimming stripped 4 bases from V and 1 base from J, with 10 bases between. The CDR3 bases are TGTGCCAGCAGTTCGACAGGACGAACTAATGAAAAACTGTTTTTT. It specifies CASSSTGRTNEKLFF.

The chain has TRBV11-2 and TRBJ1-4; D is unresolved. CDR3 length: 13 amino acids. V shed 0 bases and J shed 10 bases, with 9 bases lying between them. Per germline, CDR1 SGHAT and CDR2 FQNNGV. The CDR3 DNA reads as TGTGCCAGCAGCTTAGATCTCGGTGCAAAACTGTTTTTT. Encoded protein: CASSLDLGAKLFF.

The genes are TRBV30 and TRBJ2-7, with TRBD2 identical over 9 bases. Germline V gene lookup returns CDR1 GTSNPN and CDR2 SVGIG (reference sequence). V trimming: 5 bases; J trimming: 2 bases; junction bases outside the gene matches: 4. The length of the CDR3 is 13 residues. CDR3 DNA sequence: TGTGCCTGGGACGCGGGAGGGGCCTACGAGCAGTACTTC. Translating gives CAWDAGGAYEQYF. Based on the CDR3 plus reference TRBV30 and TRBJ2-7, the full variable domain is SQTIHQWPATLVQPVGSPLSLECTVEGTSNPNLYWYRQAAGRGLQLLFYSVGIGQISSEVPQNLSASRPQDRQFILSSKKLLLSDSGFYLCAWDAGGAYEQYFGPGTRLTVT.

This clone was counted at least ten times. This chain uses TRBV10-1 with TRBJ2-2; TRBD1 matches 11 bases. The germline V gene encodes CDR1 WNHNN and CDR2 SYGVQD (reference sequence). The CDR3 spans 15 residues. Germline trimming cut 5 bases from V and 5 bases from J; bases unmatched to any gene: 4. The CDR3 protein is CASSPDRGRTGELFF. CDR3 coding DNA: TGCGCCAGCAGTCCGGACAGGGGGCGGACCGGGGAGCTGTTTTTT.

This chain joins TRBV10-3 and TRBJ1-4; TRBD1 matches 7 bases. V shed 5 bases and J 11 bases; nucleotides not matched to a gene: 11. This CDR3 is built from 14 residues. Germline-derived CDR1 and CDR2 are ENHRY and SYGVKD. In nucleotides, the CDR3 is TGTGCCATCAGTACGGGACAGAAAGAGGGCAAACTGTTTTTT. Protein: CAISTGQKEGKLFF.

This clone was seen a few times. The chain uses TRBV12-3 or TRBV12-4 and TRBJ2-4; 7 bases agree with TRBD1. The CDR3 runs to 13 residues. V was pared by 4 bases and J by 4 bases, with 1 base of the junction left unmatched. CDR3 nucleotide sequence: TGTGCCAGCAGTTACAGGGGAAAAAACATTCAGTACTTC. The encoded protein is CASSYRGKNIQYF.

The gene calls are TRBV4-1 and TRBJ2-7; no clear D. This CDR3 spans 15 amino acids. Germline V gives CDR1 MGHRA, CDR2 YSYEKL. The germline V and J ends were trimmed by 0 bases and 4 bases, with 13 bases remaining between them. The CDR3 sequence is CASSQDIRLEYEQYF. The CDR3 bases are TGCGCCAGCAGCCAAGATATACGTCTGGAGTACGAGCAGTACTTC.

The genes are TRBV28 and TRBJ2-3, with D possibly being TRBD1 (5 bases). CDR3 size: 13 residues. Trimming shortened V by 2 bases and J by 4 bases, and 7 bases separated the two germline ends. The germline V gene has CDR1 MDHEN and CDR2 SYDVKM. CDR3 nucleotides: TGTGCCAGCAGTTTAGACAGCGCAGATACGCAGTATTTT. Translated, it gives CASSLDSADTQYF. Full variable domain (rest looked up from reference TRBV28 and TRBJ2-3): DVKVTQSSRYLVKRTGEKVFLECVQDMDHENMFWYRQDPGLGLRLIYFSYDVKMKEKGDIPEGYSVSREKKERFSLILESASTNQTSMYLCASSLDSADTQYFGPGTRLTVL.